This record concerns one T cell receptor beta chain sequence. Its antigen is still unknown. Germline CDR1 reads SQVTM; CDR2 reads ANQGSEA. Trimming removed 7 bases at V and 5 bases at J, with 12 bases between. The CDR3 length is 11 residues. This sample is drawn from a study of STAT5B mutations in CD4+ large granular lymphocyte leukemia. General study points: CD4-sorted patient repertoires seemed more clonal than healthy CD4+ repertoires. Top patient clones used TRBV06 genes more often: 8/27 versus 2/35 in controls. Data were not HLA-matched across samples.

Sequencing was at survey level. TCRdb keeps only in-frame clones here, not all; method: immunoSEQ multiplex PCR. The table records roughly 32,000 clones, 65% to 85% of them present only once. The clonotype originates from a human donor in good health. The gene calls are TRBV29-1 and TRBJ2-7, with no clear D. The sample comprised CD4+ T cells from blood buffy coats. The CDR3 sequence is CSDGLVDEQYF. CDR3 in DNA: TGCAGCGACGGGCTTGTCGACGAGCAGTACTTC.